The present T cell receptor beta chain was sequenced within a study of T cell responses to AZD1222 COVID-19 vaccine. Study conclusions and caveats: Donors were largely white British and mainly female; clonal diversity was possibly underestimated.

Only in-frame clones appear in the TCRdb table, and some are missing; sequencing was by immunoSEQ multiplex PCR. Among 110,000 or so clones listed, about 86% were seen once. Germline V gene data show CDR1 as LNHDA and CDR2 as SQIVND (reference sequence). This CDR3 is built from 14 residues. V trimming: 5 bases; J trimming: 6 bases; junction bases outside the gene matches: 4. Details on this clone: Its antigen remains unidentified.

The chain couples TRBV19 to TRBJ2-3, with TRBD2 matching 11 bases. The receptor was derived from an adult who received the AZD1222 COVID-19 vaccine. Material: peripheral blood, obtained 28 days after the second AZD1222 dose. The CDR3 protein is CASSSTSGVDTQYF. The DNA for the CDR3 is TGTGCCAGTAGTTCGACTAGCGGGGTTGATACGCAGTATTTT.